This T cell receptor (beta chain) is from a study of blood T cell repertoires in COVID-19 (dated by TCRdb to about 2020). In the study overall: The collaborator samples originated in the United States, Italy and Spain and spanned the acute and convalescent phases of COVID-19. Samples were obtained from the ongoing ImmuneRACE study (first 160 participants) and from 1,200 or so subjects provided by 6 global collaborators. The material from the prospective study consisted of cDNA or gDNA derived from T cells, B-cell-depleted T cells, or PBMCs. Sample metadata almost always included a de-identified subject ID, COVID-19 status, age in years and sex. Where available, HLA class I and class II types were obtained from metadata supplied by the sample provider rather than from assay-based typing. The repertoires were released in a freely available public database intended as a resource for research on the immune response to SARS-CoV-2. Deeply sampled blood TCRbeta repertoires from subjects exposed to, actively infected with, or recovered from COVID-19 were included in the dataset.

Comments on this clone: Its recognized antigen is unknown. Base quality data are lacking; no much larger clone is found one base away.

A second Seattle source provided samples from volunteer blood donors who had recovered from COVID-19. Collaborating institutions collected whole blood in K2EDTA tubes following their own protocols. Collaborator samples were shipped for TCRbeta analysis as frozen whole blood, isolated PBMCs, or DNA extracted from either sample type. TCRbeta CDR3 regions were amplified from genomic DNA by means of the immunoSEQ Assay, a bias-controlled multiplex PCR. As for the original processing: The number of nucleated cells in each sample was estimated from the amplification of reference gene primers within the assay. Sequence reads were collapsed and filtered to measure the absolute abundance of every unique TCRbeta CDR3 rearrangement. For each sample, productive Simpson clonality was calculated by taking the square root of Simpson's diversity index across productive rearrangements. Drawn from immuneACCESS, this table holds only the in-frame rearrangements with V and J called that TCRdb kept. Clones are partly lost; checked studies trace under half to an unresolved V gene and leave the rest unexplained. D and trimming come from the DNA, and the V and J calls and clone size come from that table. For this sample there are about 320,000 clones; more than 80% appear just once. The biggest ten clones account for approximately 6.5% of the sample.

Looking up the germline V gene yields CDR1 LGHNA and CDR2 YNFKEQ. The germline V end is reduced by 1 base and the J end by 0 bases; junction bases left unmatched: 3. The CDR3, cysteine through phenylalanine, is 16 amino acids long. Only the CDR3 DNA is retained, 48 bases long and in frame from the first base. Beyond this particular receptor, the publication reports: The quantity of clinical and demographic metadata differed by source and by participant and was supplied without curation.

This clonotype originated in a man aged 18 to 35 who had recovered from COVID-19. The sequence is built from TRBV4-2 and TRBJ2-3; TRBD1 fits 8 bases in the junction. The sequenced material came from peripheral blood. The nucleotide sequence is given as TGTGCCAGCAGCCAAGGGGGACAGGCCAGCACAGATACGCAGTATTTT. Translated, this gives CASSQGGQASTDTQYF.